The 14 T cell receptor beta chains below come from one sample, sequenced in a study of human T cells and chemical hapten exposure. The time point denotes: patch test 3, about 24 weeks after DPC sensitization. Treatment here: therapeutic diphenylcyclopropenone sensitization with weekly scalp DPC. TCRdb itself ran the RACE reads through MiXCR, one entry per CDR3 protein. The sample holds some 84,000 distinct CDR3 sequences, 10% to 12% seen once. This specimen consisted of whole blood, obtained in connection with sensitization to the hapten diphenylcyclopropenone (DPC). These receptors originate from a woman aged 45-60 years with alopecia areata. Some clones in this sample may be carry-over from other donors' samples.

This clonotype was seen ten or more times. The rearrangement joins TRBV11-2 to TRBJ1-5; D call uncertain. V was pared by 3 bases and J by 3 bases, with 15 bases between. This CDR3 has 16 amino acids. CDR1 is SGHAT, CDR2 FQNNGV, per germline. The CDR3 is CASSLNAVGYNQPQHF. The CDR3 DNA reads as TGTGCCAGCAGCTTGAACGCGGTGGGGTACAATCAGCCCCAGCATTTT. The full variable domain, in which reference TRBV11-2 and TRBJ1-5 provide the parts outside the CDR3, is EAGVAQSPRYKIIEKRQSVAFWCNPISGHATLYWYQQILGQGPKLLIQFQNNGVVDDSQLPKDRFSAERLKGVDSTLKIQPAKLEDSAVYLCASSLNAVGYNQPQHFGDGTRLSIL.

A few counts support this clonotype. The J gene is TRBJ2-5, the V gene TRBV9, with unresolved D. Germline V gene sequence: CDR1 SGDLS, CDR2 YYNGEE. With 3 bases removed from V and 1 base from J, the gap between germline ends came to 7 bases. The CDR3 is 13 amino acids. The CDR3 DNA is TGTGCCAGCAGCGCGAGGATCCAAGAGACCCAGTACTTC. Protein sequence: CASSARIQETQYF. The full variable domain, rest sourced from reference TRBV9 and TRBJ2-5, is DSGVTQTPKHLITATGQRVTLRCSPRSGDLSVYWYQQSLDQGLQFLIQYYNGEERAKGNILERFSAQQFPDLHSELNLSSLELGDSALYFCASSARIQETQYFGPGTRLLVL.

This clonotype has just a few counts. The chain combines TRBV7-3 with TRBJ2-3, with D unresolved. This CDR3 is 16 amino acids long. Trimming cost V 4 bases and J 4 bases, with 18 bases left between them. Germline values: CDR1 SGHTA, CDR2 FQGTGA. The CDR3 sequence: CASSSQAGRVADTQYF. The CDR3 nucleotides are TGTGCCAGCAGCTCCCAGGCCGGTCGAGTTGCAGATACGCAGTATTTT.

This clonotype was counted many times. The gene calls are TRBV6-5 and TRBJ2-2, with a weak D call TRBD2 (5 bases). The CDR3 loop spans 13 amino acids. Trimming removed 3 bases at V and 6 bases at J, with 8 bases between. Germline assignment: CDR1 MNHEY and CDR2 SVGAGI. CDR3 in DNA: TGTGCCAGCAGTTATCCCGGGGCCGGGGAGCTGTTTTTT. Protein sequence: CASSYPGAGELFF.

In its sample, this clonotype was seen many times. This rearrangement joins TRBV27 to TRBJ1-3; D call uncertain. CDR1 is MNHEY and CDR2 is SMNVEV in the germline V gene (reference sequence). V dropped 3 bases and J dropped 0 bases, with 6 bases sitting between them. The CDR3 spans 14 residues. The CDR3 nucleotides are TGTGCCAGCAGTTTCACCCGCTCTGGAAACACCATATATTTT. Encoded protein: CASSFTRSGNTIYF.

This clonotype was counted a few times. V is TRBV11-2 and J is TRBJ2-6; D might be TRBD1 (6 bases). Germline V CDR1 and CDR2: SGHAT, FQNNGV. The CDR3 runs to 16 residues. Between the trimmed V and J ends, which lost 6 bases and 0 bases, there was a span of 12 bases. In DNA form, the CDR3 reads TGTGCCAGCAGTAAACAGGGTACCTCTGGGGCCAACGTCCTGACTTTC. It codes for CASSKQGTSGANVLTF.

This clonotype has a count of ten or more. V and J are TRBV6-2 or TRBV6-3 and TRBJ2-1, with TRBD2 matching 10 bases. This CDR3 contains 18 residues. Germline CDR1 MNHEY, CDR2 SVGEGT. V shed 0 bases and J 8 bases; nucleotides not matched to a gene: 13. CDR3 nucleotide sequence: TGTGCCAGCAGTTACTCGGCCAGCGGGAGGGCCAAGATATATGAGCAGTTCTTC. This codes for CASSYSASGRAKIYEQFF.

This clonotype was recorded many times. The CDR3 is CASSFGGGLSQETQYF. CDR3 DNA sequence: TGTGCCAGCAGCTTTGGCGGGGGGCTATCTCAAGAGACCCAGTACTTC. The V and J genes are TRBV7-2 and TRBJ2-5; 8 bases line up with TRBD2. Germline CDR1 reads SGHTA; CDR2 reads FQGNSA. This CDR3 contains 16 residues. With V trimmed by 3 bases and J by 2 bases, 8 bases remained unmatched.

This clonotype was counted a few times. The rearrangement links TRBV7-3 to TRBJ2-3; a possible D gene is TRBD2 (5 bases). Germline loops: CDR1 SGHTA, CDR2 FQGTGA. The CDR3 sequence is 13 residues long. Trimming removed 5 bases from V and 5 bases from J, with 11 bases in between. CDR3 amino acids: CASSPAREDTQYF. For the CDR3, the DNA is TGTGCCAGCAGCCCCGCTCGGGAAGATACGCAGTATTTT. Full variable domain (remainder filled in from reference TRBV7-3 and TRBJ2-3): GAGVSQTPSNKVTEKGKYVELRCDPISGHTALYWYRQSLGQGPEFLIYFQGTGAADDSGLPNDRFFAVRPEGSVSTLKIQRTERGDSAVYLCASSPAREDTQYFGPGTRLTVL.

The chain uses TRBV11-2 and TRBJ2-7; TRBD1 agrees at 7 bases. This CDR3 comprises 13 residues. V gave up 5 bases and J gave up 5 bases; unmatched junction bases: 6. From germline, CDR1 is SGHAT and CDR2 FQNNGV. CDR3: CASSNPTGNEQYF. The DNA of the CDR3 is TGTGCCAGCAGCAACCCGACAGGGAACGAGCAGTACTTC.

In this sample, this clonotype turned up many times. The gene calls are TRBV18 and TRBJ1-1, with 8 bases that match TRBD1. The germline gives CDR1 KGHSH, CDR2 LQKENI. The trim removed 3 bases at V and 0 bases at J, leaving 9 bases unmatched. This CDR3 is 17 amino acids long. The DNA of the CDR3 is TGTGCCAGCTCACCTACTTACAGGGGGGTTATGAACACTGAAGCTTTCTTT. Translation: CASSPTYRGVMNTEAFF.

This clonotype was detected only a few times. This chain joins TRBV2 and TRBJ1-1, with D hard to call. The germline V gene encodes CDR1 SNHLY and CDR2 FYNNEI. V shed 4 bases and J shed 1 base, with 16 bases lying between them. CDR3 length equals 16 residues. CDR3: CASSVWQVGGNTEAFF. The CDR3 DNA is TGTGCCAGCAGTGTCTGGCAGGTAGGTGGGAACACTGAAGCTTTCTTT.

This clonotype was detected only a few times. This chain links TRBV9 with TRBJ2-2, with no clear D. V dropped 1 base and J dropped 4 bases, with 8 bases sitting between them. CDR1 SGDLS and CDR2 YYNGEE come from the germline V gene. The CDR3 length is 14 residues. The CDR3 nucleotides are TGTGCCAGCAGCGTAAAACAGCTCACCGGGGAGCTGTTTTTT. This codes for CASSVKQLTGELFF.

V usage is TRBV11-2 and J usage is TRBJ2-5; D gene uncertain. In germline, CDR1 is SGHAT, CDR2 FQNNGV. The CDR3 length is 11 residues. V lost 8 bases and J 2 bases, leaving 6 bases between the germline ends. The CDR3 bases are TGTGCCAGCGCGGAACAAGAGACCCAGTACTTC. Translation gives CASAEQETQYF.